This is a list of T cell receptor beta chains from one sample in a study of cytomegalovirus exposure and HLA in healthy donors. Method: immunoSEQ multiplex PCR; TCRdb's copy keeps in-frame clones and lacks some. The sample comprises fewer than 150,000 clones, roughly 80% of which are singletons, and 7.5% to 9% rests with the top ten. The specimen was PBMCs. The receptor set was obtained from a female donor in good health and CMV-seropositive. Both conserved end residues are part of each CDR3. The D gene is left open where the match is weak. Rows may omit the clone size; those that give it use once, few, many or a size class.

v_call	clone_size	j_call	d_call	cdr3_aa	cdr3_nt
TRBV11-2	NA	TRBJ2-1	NA	CACGFLRSGEQFF	TGTGCCTGCGGATTTCTCAGGTCAGGGGAGCAGTTCTTC
TRBV19	NA	TRBJ1-6	NA	CASTLGHLNSPLHF	TGTGCCAGTACCCTGGGACACCTTAATTCACCCCTCCACTTT
TRBV5-1	NA	TRBJ1-5	TRBD1	CASSLGTGFNQPQHF	TGCGCCAGCAGCTTGGGGACAGGGTTCAATCAGCCCCAGCATTTT
TRBV10-2	NA	TRBJ1-1	NA	CASSESRNTEAFF	TGCGCCAGCAGTGAGTCGAGGAACACTGAAGCTTTCTTT
TRBV4-1	NA	TRBJ2-3	NA	CASSQGVLVADTQYF	TGCGCCAGCAGCCAAGGAGTACTTGTAGCAGATACGCAGTATTTT
TRBV11-2	NA	TRBJ2-5	NA	CASSLDSWAGVETQYF	TGTGCCAGCAGCTTAGATTCTTGGGCTGGCGTGGAGACCCAGTACTTC
TRBV7-6	NA	TRBJ1-6	NA	CASSSGGKGLPSPLHF	TGTGCCAGCAGCTCCGGCGGGAAGGGACTCCCTTCACCCCTCCACTTT
TRBV10-2	NA	TRBJ2-1	NA	CASKVASYNEQFF	TGCGCCAGCAAGGTAGCCTCCTACAATGAGCAGTTCTTC
TRBV7-2	NA	TRBJ1-2	TRBD1	CASSLLQGSNYGYTF	TGTGCCAGCAGCTTACTACAGGGGTCTAACTATGGCTACACCTTC
TRBV28	NA	TRBJ1-5	NA	CASSITGTRDQPQHF	TGTGCCAGCAGTATAACAGGGACGCGCGATCAGCCCCAGCATTTT
TRBV27	NA	TRBJ1-2	NA	CASRQTGSGYGYTF	TGTGCCAGCAGACAGACAGGATCGGGGTATGGCTACACCTTC
TRBV7-3	NA	TRBJ1-1	TRBD1	CASSRQGNTEAFF	TGTGCCAGCAGTCGACAGGGGAACACTGAAGCTTTCTTT
TRBV25-1	few	TRBJ1-2	NA	CASSGPGTHGYTF	TGTGCCAGCAGTGGTCCGGGAACTCATGGCTACACCTTC
TRBV20-1	NA	TRBJ2-3	NA	CSVNRVNTQYF	TGCAGTGTAAACAGGGTTAATACGCAGTATTTT
TRBV6-1	few	TRBJ1-5	TRBD1	CASSESSGTARYSNQPQHF	TGTGCCAGCAGTGAGTCCTCGGGGACAGCGAGATATAGCAATCAGCCCCAGCATTTT
TRBV5-1	few	TRBJ1-2	NA	CASSGGGTLYGYTF	TGCGCCAGCAGCGGGGGGGGGACACTCTATGGCTACACCTTC
TRBV4-2	NA	TRBJ2-7	TRBD1	CASSQAQGQGGEQYF	TGTGCCAGCAGCCAAGCTCAAGGACAGGGGGGAGAGCAGTACTTC
TRBV6-6	NA	TRBJ1-5	TRBD1	CASSSRTGNQPQHF	TGTGCCAGCAGTTCCCGGACAGGGAATCAGCCCCAGCATTTT
TRBV30	NA	TRBJ2-1	NA	CAWSVGVGGRNFEQFF	TGTGCCTGGAGTGTGGGGGTCGGGGGTCGGAATTTTGAGCAGTTCTTC
TRBV4-1	NA	TRBJ1-2	NA	CASSQEAQGYFYGYTF	TGCGCCAGCAGCCAAGAGGCACAGGGTTACTTCTATGGCTACACCTTC
TRBV27	NA	TRBJ2-7	TRBD1	CASSPLGQGAYEQYF	TGTGCCAGCAGCCCCCTGGGACAGGGGGCCTACGAGCAGTACTTC
TRBV11-3	NA	TRBJ2-3	NA	CASSLSFRTDTQYF	TGTGCCAGCAGCTTATCCTTCCGCACAGATACGCAGTATTTT
TRBV29-1	few	TRBJ1-5	NA	CSVRDNHNQPQHF	TGCAGCGTAAGAGATAACCACAATCAGCCCCAGCATTTT
TRBV2	NA	TRBJ1-5	TRBD1	CASSLGQGRLKGQPQHF	TGTGCCAGCAGCCTGGGACAGGGTCGTCTCAAAGGGCAGCCCCAGCATTTT
TRBV10-3	NA	TRBJ2-1	TRBD2	CAISGGTSLDNEQFF	TGTGCCATCAGTGGCGGGACTAGCTTAGACAATGAGCAGTTCTTC
TRBV18	NA	TRBJ1-1	NA	CASSASTGITGGTEAFF	TGTGCCAGCTCAGCCAGTACAGGGATCACCGGAGGCACTGAAGCTTTCTTT
TRBV5-1	NA	TRBJ1-2	NA	CASSLAGLSTYTF	TGCGCCAGCAGCTTGGCCGGACTCTCCACCTACACCTTC
TRBV28	NA	TRBJ1-2	NA	CASSSGQTNYGYTF	TGTGCCAGCAGTTCCGGACAAACTAACTATGGCTACACCTTC
TRBV5-4	NA	TRBJ2-7	TRBD2	CASSRGRSAGVSYEQYF	TGTGCCAGCAGCCGGGGGCGGTCAGCGGGGGTTTCCTACGAGCAGTACTTC
TRBV4-1	few	TRBJ1-4	NA	CASSQLTVEKLFF	TGCGCCAGCAGCCAACTGACAGTTGAAAAACTGTTTTTT
TRBV5-1	NA	TRBJ2-3	NA	CASSPGTNTDTQYF	TGCGCCAGCAGTCCCGGGACAAACACAGATACGCAGTATTTT
TRBV4-3	NA	TRBJ2-3	NA	CASSNSGLGTDTQYF	TGCGCCAGCAGCAACAGTGGCTTGGGCACAGATACGCAGTATTTT
TRBV6-6	NA	TRBJ1-2	NA	CASSYPQESNYGYTF	TGTGCCAGCAGTTACCCACAGGAGTCTAACTATGGCTACACCTTC
TRBV5-1	NA	TRBJ2-3	TRBD2	CASRKRGEYTDTQYF	TGCGCCAGCAGGAAGCGGGGGGAGTACACAGATACGCAGTATTTT
TRBV20-1	NA	TRBJ1-3	NA	CSARAGNTIYF	TGCAGTGCTAGGGCAGGAAACACCATATATTTT